One sample yielded the 29 T cell receptor beta chains listed below, sequenced in a study of T cell responses to AZD1222 COVID-19 vaccine. Profiled with immunoSEQ multiplex PCR; TCRdb holds only in-frame clones, not every one. The sample carries roughly 150,000 clones, approximately 80% recorded once. Material: peripheral blood, obtained on day 0 of AZD1222 vaccination. The receptors come from an adult in good health.

The rearrangement uses TRBV10-3 and TRBJ2-7, with D perhaps matching TRBD1 (5 bases). Trimming removed 6 bases at V and 3 bases at J, with 12 bases between. CDR3 length equals 13 residues. Germline-derived CDR1 and CDR2 are ENHRY and SYGVKD. The DNA for the CDR3 is TGTGCCATCAGAAATCCACAGGACTACGAGCAGTACTTC. Amino acid sequence: CAIRNPQDYEQYF.

This clone showed up just once. The chain uses TRBV6-6 and TRBJ2-2; the D gene is possibly TRBD2 (7 bases). V was shortened by 3 bases and J by 5 bases, with 13 bases between the two germline ends. The CDR3 sequence is 15 residues long. From germline, CDR1 is MNHNY and CDR2 SVGAGI (reference sequence). Here the CDR3 DNA reads TGTGCCAGCAGTTATGGGAGGGGGAAGACCGGGGAGCTGTTTTTT. This encodes CASSYGRGKTGELFF.

The J gene is TRBJ1-3, the V gene TRBV27; D gene ambiguous. The CDR3 sequence is 13 residues long. The ends were cut back, 6 bases at V and 7 bases at J, with 13 bases in the middle. Germline values: CDR1 MNHEY, CDR2 SMNVEV (reference sequence). The CDR3 nucleotides read TGTGCCAGCAGCTCTTCCGCGGGCAACACCATATATTTT. It yields the protein CASSSSAGNTIYF.

The V gene is TRBV5-5, the J gene TRBJ2-7; perhaps D is TRBD1 or TRBD2 (6 bases each). This CDR3 comprises 14 residues. Per the germline V gene, CDR1 is SGHKS and CDR2 is YYEKEE (reference sequence). Trimming took 2 bases from V and 0 from J, leaving 9 bases between them. This chain's CDR3 is CASSLGGSSYEQYF. The DNA of the CDR3 is TGTGCCAGCAGCTTAGGGGGGTCCTCCTACGAGCAGTACTTC.

This clone turned up a few times. J is TRBJ1-1 and V is TRBV19; TRBD1 might be the D (6 bases). This CDR3 is built from 14 residues. The V and J ends lost 6 bases and 4 bases respectively, with 15 bases between them. CDR1 and CDR2 from the germline V gene are LNHDA and SQIVND (reference sequence). The CDR3: CASSFTTGSTEAFF. In nucleotides, the CDR3 is TGTGCCAGTAGCTTTACTACAGGGTCCACTGAAGCTTTCTTT.

This chain connects TRBV24-1 to TRBJ1-1, with 8 bases lining up with TRBD1. The CDR3 loop spans 16 amino acids. Germline CDR1 KGHDR, CDR2 SFDVKD. Trimming at V came to 3 bases and at J to 5 bases, leaving 10 bases not matched to a gene. In nucleotides, the CDR3 is TGTGCCACCAGTGATGGAACGACAGGGGTGAGGACTGAAGCTTTCTTT. Its protein is CATSDGTTGVRTEAFF.

The V call is TRBV19, the J call TRBJ1-5, with D possibly being TRBD1 (6 bases). V lost 2 bases and J lost 7, with 15 bases in between. The length of the CDR3 is 15 residues. In germline, CDR1 is LNHDA, CDR2 SQIVND (reference sequence). The CDR3 DNA sequence: TGTGCCAGTAGTATAATACAGGGAAGGGACCAGCCCCAGCATTTT. Protein sequence: CASSIIQGRDQPQHF.

V usage is TRBV19 and J usage is TRBJ1-1; perhaps TRBD1 as D (5 bases). The CDR3 contains 16 residues. CDR1 and CDR2 (germline): LNHDA, SQIVND (reference sequence). The V and J ends lost 4 bases and 1 base respectively, with 16 bases between them. Here the CDR3 reads CASSTYRRQTNTEAFF. Here the CDR3 DNA reads TGTGCCAGTAGTACCTACCGTCGACAGACGAACACTGAAGCTTTCTTT.

The chain carries TRBV9 and TRBJ1-3; D unresolved. Germline assignment: CDR1 SGDLS and CDR2 YYNGEE. The CDR3 consists of 16 residues. Trimming pared 0 bases from V and 0 bases from J, leaving 10 bases between. CDR3 sequence reads: CASSVGNGDSGNTIYF. The CDR3 nucleotides read TGTGCCAGCAGCGTAGGTAACGGAGACTCTGGAAACACCATATATTTT.

As concerns this clone: A read error may produce the germline difference seen at one junction end. DNA of the CDR3: TGTGCCAGCAGGGAAGCGTTTACCCTCCACTTT. It codes for CASREAFTLHF. V gene TRBV6-1 combines with J gene TRBJ1-6, with no clear D. Germline V gives CDR1 MNHNS, CDR2 SASEGT. The CDR3 sequence is 11 residues long.

A few counts support this clone. The chain joins TRBV2 to TRBJ1-1; TRBD1 is a possible D gene (6 bases). The CDR3 sequence is 15 residues long. CDR1 and CDR2 from the germline V gene are SNHLY and FYNNEI. V dropped 5 bases and J dropped 1 base, with 14 bases sitting between them. The CDR3 protein is CASSRQAPGNTEAFF. CDR3 in DNA: TGTGCCAGCAGTCGACAGGCCCCCGGGAACACTGAAGCTTTCTTT.

This chain uses TRBV2 with TRBJ1-1; D is ambiguous. Germline lookup yields CDR1 SNHLY and CDR2 FYNNEI. V was shortened by 4 bases and J by 0 bases, with 9 bases between the two germline ends. CDR3 length equals 14 residues. CDR3 region: CASSVHSMNTEAFF. The CDR3 nucleotides are TGTGCCAGCAGTGTACACAGCATGAACACTGAAGCTTTCTTT. Looking up the rest from reference TRBV2 and TRBJ1-1 gives the full variable domain: EPEVTQTPSHQVTQMGQEVILRCVPISNHLYFYWYRQILGQKVEFLVSFYNNEISEKSEIFDDQFSVERPDGSNFTLKIRSTKLEDSAMYFCASSVHSMNTEAFFGQGTRLTVV.

This rearrangement joins TRBV3-1 (or the pseudogene TRBV3-2) to TRBJ1-6; 8 bases agree with TRBD1. The CDR3 runs 16 residues. From germline, CDR1 is LGHDT and CDR2 YNNKEL (reference sequence). V trimming: 0 bases; J trimming: 7 bases; junction bases outside the gene matches: 5. The CDR3 reads CASSQDSGGSNSPLHF. For the CDR3, the DNA is TGTGCCAGCAGCCAAGATTCAGGGGGCTCCAATTCACCCCTCCACTTT.

The V and J genes are TRBV2 and TRBJ1-5; tentative D call: TRBD1 (6 bases). Germline CDR1 reads SNHLY; CDR2 reads FYNNEI. The CDR3 contains 21 residues. The V end was cut by 0 bases, the J end by 7 bases, with 31 bases between. For the CDR3, the DNA is TGTGCCAGCAGTGAAGCCCTCTTTGCTTCGGGAAGAGGGCAGGGGAAACAGCCCCAGCATTTT. Its protein is CASSEALFASGRGQGKQPQHF.

The chain employs TRBV2 and TRBJ2-2; D might be TRBD2 (5 bases). The CDR3 loop spans 14 amino acids. From germline, CDR1 is SNHLY and CDR2 FYNNEI. V lost 3 bases to trimming and J lost 1 base, with 6 bases between them. The CDR3 loop reads CASSDAGNTGELFF. The CDR3 DNA follows: TGTGCCAGCAGTGACGCGGGGAACACCGGGGAGCTGTTTTTT.

The J gene is TRBJ1-5, the V gene TRBV5-1; D not resolved. Germline assignment: CDR1 SGHRS and CDR2 YFSETQ. V dropped 1 base and J dropped 2 bases, with 10 bases sitting between them. The CDR3 spans 15 residues. Written as DNA, the CDR3 is TGCGCCAGCAGCTTGAACGGGGTGGGCAATCAGCCCCAGCATTTT. It encodes CASSLNGVGNQPQHF. Full variable domain (outside the CDR3, taken from reference TRBV5-1 and TRBJ1-5): KAGVTQTPRYLIKTRGQQVTLSCSPISGHRSVSWYQQTPGQGLQFLFEYFSETQRNKGNFPGRFSGRQFSNSRSEMNVSTLELGDSALYLCASSLNGVGNQPQHFGDGTRLSIL.

The chain couples TRBV5-8 to TRBJ2-2; D tentatively reads TRBD1 or TRBD2 (5 bases each). Germline V CDR1 and CDR2: SGHTS, YDEGEE. V lost 0 bases and J lost 1, with 13 bases in between. The CDR3 is 17 residues long. Here the CDR3 reads CASSLALTGLNTGELFF. CDR3 bases: TGTGCCAGCAGCTTGGCCTTGACGGGGCTGAACACCGGGGAGCTGTTTTTT.

This chain joins TRBV5-1 and TRBJ1-1, with 7 nucleotides matching TRBD1. Per germline, CDR1 SGHRS and CDR2 YFSETQ. Germline trimming cut 2 bases from V and 1 base from J; bases unmatched to any gene: 5. This CDR3 contains 15 residues. CDR3 residues: CASSLSGGENTEAFF. The CDR3 DNA reads TGCGCCAGCAGCTTATCAGGGGGAGAGAACACTGAAGCTTTCTTT.

This clone has only one observation. V gene TRBV27 combines with J gene TRBJ1-1, with D unclear. Trimming stripped 2 bases from V and 1 base from J, with 8 bases between. This CDR3 region has 14 residues. From germline, CDR1 is MNHEY and CDR2 SMNVEV (reference sequence). CDR3: CASSLMIRNTEAFF. In DNA, the CDR3 is TGTGCCAGCAGTTTAATGATCAGGAACACTGAAGCTTTCTTT.

This sequence joins TRBV25-1 and TRBJ2-1; D ambiguous. Trimming pared 5 bases from V and 9 bases from J, leaving 14 bases between. Germline V gives CDR1 MGHDK, CDR2 SYGVNS. This CDR3 spans 13 amino acids. The CDR3 protein is CASSPSGRLEQFF. The CDR3 DNA reads TGTGCCAGCAGTCCTTCGGGTCGACTTGAGCAGTTCTTC.

The J gene is TRBJ1-1, the V gene TRBV29-1; D remains ambiguous. This CDR3 is 13 amino acids long. V was cut by 4 bases and J by 2 bases, with 11 bases left in between. In germline, CDR1 is SQVTM, CDR2 ANQGSEA. The CDR3 reads CSVGGRANTEAFF. The CDR3, as DNA: TGCAGCGTTGGGGGTAGGGCAAACACTGAAGCTTTCTTT. The variable domain in full, completed from reference TRBV29-1 and TRBJ1-1, reads SAVISQKPSRDICQRGTSLTIQCQVDSQVTMMFWYRQQPGQSLTLIATANQGSEATYESGFVIDKFPISRPNLTFSTLTVSNMSPEDSSIYLCSVGGRANTEAFFGQGTRLTVV.

The chain joins TRBV29-1 to TRBJ1-3; D remains ambiguous. The CDR3 is 15 amino acids. Trimming left V 4 bases short and J 6 bases short, with 19 bases between. Germline assignment: CDR1 SQVTM and CDR2 ANQGSEA. DNA of the CDR3: TGCAGCGTTGTTTTCGGTCCCGAAGGCTTAAACACCATATATTTT. It specifies CSVVFGPEGLNTIYF.

The chain carries TRBV6-1 and TRBJ1-2; no reliable D call. The V and J ends lost 0 bases and 0 bases respectively, with 8 bases between them. The CDR3 loop spans 15 amino acids. Germline V CDR1 and CDR2: MNHNS, SASEGT. CDR3 in amino acids: CASSEAGVPNYGYTF. CDR3 sequence (DNA): TGTGCCAGCAGTGAAGCGGGCGTTCCTAACTATGGCTACACCTTC.

This chain connects TRBV30 to TRBJ1-2; the D is unclear. The CDR3 contains 14 residues. V was clipped by 3 bases and J by 4 bases, with 15 bases between them. Germline V gene lookup returns CDR1 GTSNPN and CDR2 SVGIG (reference sequence). The CDR3 region has the DNA TGTGCCTGGAGAGGCGAGGGATTTTTCTATGGCTACACCTTC. Translated: CAWRGEGFFYGYTF.

The rearrangement joins TRBV5-1 to TRBJ1-1; tentatively, D is TRBD1 (6 bases). V dropped 0 bases and J dropped 12 bases, with 15 bases sitting between them. CDR1 and CDR2 from the germline V gene are SGHRS and YFSETQ. The length of the CDR3 is 13 residues. CDR3 DNA sequence: TGCGCCAGCAGCTTGGAGGGGGAGGGCGAATCTTTCTTT. Residues: CASSLEGEGESFF.

This rearrangement joins TRBV5-1 to TRBJ1-4, with D possibly being TRBD1 (6 bases). Germline values: CDR1 SGHRS, CDR2 YFSETQ. CDR3 length: 15 residues. Trimming removed 4 bases from V and 6 bases from J, with 16 bases in between. The CDR3 is CASSPGQPSDEKLFF. The CDR3 coding sequence is TGCGCCAGCAGCCCAGGACAGCCCTCGGATGAAAAACTGTTTTTT.

V gene TRBV5-1 combines with J gene TRBJ2-5, with TRBD1 as a possible D gene (5 bases). The CDR3 sequence is 13 residues long. Germline V gives CDR1 SGHRS, CDR2 YFSETQ. V dropped 0 bases and J dropped 3 bases, with 6 bases sitting between them. The CDR3 region is CASSLVTEETQYF. The CDR3 bases are TGCGCCAGCAGCTTGGTGACAGAAGAGACCCAGTACTTC.

This clone was recorded only once. The chain links TRBV7-8 to TRBJ1-4, with D perhaps matching TRBD1 (5 bases). This CDR3 is built from 16 residues. CDR1 and CDR2 from the germline V gene are SGHVS and FQNEAQ. Between the trimmed V and J ends, which lost 4 bases and 8 bases, there was a span of 20 bases. The CDR3 here is CASSSLLDSRGEKLFF. The CDR3 DNA is TGTGCCAGCAGCTCTTTATTAGACAGTAGGGGAGAAAAACTGTTTTTT.

The CDR3 bases are TGTGCCAGCAGCTTAGATCTTGGACGGCTTGGCGGGGAGCTGTTTTTT. This gives the protein CASSLDLGRLGGELFF. V and J are TRBV7-9 and TRBJ2-2, with D hard to call. Per germline, CDR1 SEHNR and CDR2 FQNEAQ (reference sequence). This CDR3 comprises 16 residues. V shed 1 base and J shed 7 bases, with 16 bases lying between them.